This TCR beta chain was recovered during a study of blood T cell repertoires in COVID-19. As for the study in general: The origin of the acute and convalescent COVID-19 samples was the United States, Italy and Spain. In each case, the material was cDNA or gDNA derived from T cells, B-cell-depleted T cells, or PBMCs.

Germline V lookup: CDR1 SGHNT, CDR2 YENEEA. V was trimmed by 5 bases and J by 8 bases, leaving 7 bases between them. The CDR3 consists of 11 residues. Assay used: immunoSEQ multiplex PCR; TCRdb lists only in-frame clones, some missing. The table includes some 250,000 clones, about 88% detected once. The receptor comes from a woman between 40 and 50 years old who had recovered from COVID-19. The sample taken for sequencing was peripheral blood. The genes are TRBV11-3 and TRBJ2-1; D gene unclear. CDR3 DNA sequence: TGTGCCAGCAGCCCCCCGGATGAGCAGTTCTTC. As protein: CASSPPDEQFF.